Below, 25 T cell receptor beta chains from the same sample are listed, as sequenced in a study of blood T cell repertoires in COVID-19. Produced via immunoSEQ multiplex PCR; TCRdb's table is partial and in-frame only. The sample includes about 230,000 clones, roughly 86% seen only once; the top ten take 4%. The sequenced sample consisted of PBMCs or T cells enriched from blood (not recorded which). The origin of the receptors is a woman aged 30 to 39 with acute COVID-19.

The V and J genes are TRBV2 and TRBJ1-3; the D gene is possibly TRBD1 (6 bases). The CDR3 extends over 16 amino acids. The germline V gene has CDR1 SNHLY and CDR2 FYNNEI. The V gene lost 6 bases and the J gene lost 3 bases, with 18 bases spanning the gap. Here the CDR3 reads CASRLGGDLGGNTIYF. As DNA, the CDR3 is TGTGCCAGCAGGTTAGGGGGGGACCTCGGTGGAAACACCATATATTTT.

CDR3 nucleotide sequence: TGTGCCAGCTCAACGGGACAGAACACTGAAGCTTTCTTT. It encodes CASSTGQNTEAFF. The V call is TRBV18, the J call TRBJ1-1; maybe TRBD1 (6 bases). Deletions cut 5 bases from V and 1 base from J, with 8 bases between. Germline V gene sequence: CDR1 KGHSH, CDR2 LQKENI. The CDR3 extends over 13 amino acids.

This rearrangement joins TRBV9 to TRBJ2-3, with D possibly TRBD2 on 5 matching bases. Trimming left V 4 bases short and J 5 bases short, with 17 bases between. This CDR3 has 15 amino acids. Germline-derived CDR1 and CDR2 are SGDLS and YYNGEE. The CDR3 loop reads CASSSLGSRGDTQYF. The DNA of the CDR3 is TGTGCCAGCAGCTCCCTGGGATCACGGGGAGATACGCAGTATTTT.

J is TRBJ2-1 and V is TRBV4-1, with TRBD1 matching 8 bases. CDR1 and CDR2 (germline): MGHRA, YSYEKL. The V segment lost 2 bases and the J segment 7 bases; nucleotides outside the gene matches: 4. There are 14 residues in the CDR3. In DNA form, the CDR3 reads TGCGCCAGCAGCCAACAGGGGGCACGGAATGAGCAGTTCTTC. Translation gives CASSQQGARNEQFF.

In its sample, this clone was seen once. V is TRBV3-1 (or the pseudogene TRBV3-2) and J is TRBJ2-7; 8 positions match TRBD2. The J segment lost 6 bases and the V segment lost 4 bases, leaving 11 bases of the junction unmatched. The CDR3 is 15 amino acids. CDR1 and CDR2 from the germline V gene are LGHDT and YNNKEL (reference sequence). CDR3 bases: TGTGCCAGCAGCCGCATACCGGGACTAGTGATCGAGCAGTACTTC. Amino acid sequence: CASSRIPGLVIEQYF.

This sequence joins TRBV7-8 and TRBJ1-1; possibly TRBD1 for D (5 bases). V was cut by 5 bases and J by 4 bases, with 17 bases left in between. The V gene's germline CDR1 is SGHVS and CDR2 FQNEAQ. The CDR3 covers 15 residues. The DNA for the CDR3 is TGTGCCAGCAGCCACGGCCGTACTCAGGGCACTGAAGCTTTCTTT. Its translation: CASSHGRTQGTEAFF.

The chain carries TRBV7-9 and TRBJ2-7; 8 bases fit TRBD1. V trimming: 1 base; J trimming: 6 bases; junction bases outside the gene matches: 11. Germline CDR1 and CDR2: SEHNR and FQNEAQ (reference sequence). The CDR3 runs 16 residues. CDR3 in amino acids: CASSLVLGQGVSEQYF. CDR3 in DNA: TGTGCCAGCAGCTTAGTTCTAGGACAGGGCGTGAGCGAGCAGTACTTC.

The J gene is TRBJ1-3, the V gene TRBV5-6; no clear D gene. The CDR3 is 14 amino acids. The germline CDR1 and CDR2 sequences are SGHDT and YYEEEE. V lost 4 bases and J lost 2, with 10 bases in between. The CDR3 loop is CASSVGIPGNTIYF. The CDR3 bases are TGTGCCAGCAGCGTGGGTATTCCTGGAAACACCATATATTTT.

V usage is TRBV29-1 and J usage is TRBJ1-2, with D perhaps TRBD1 (5 bases). The CDR3 loop spans 13 amino acids. Looked up from germline, CDR1 is SQVTM and CDR2 is ANQGSEA. Trimming took 2 bases from V and 7 from J, leaving 14 bases between them. This chain's CDR3 is CSVEITRVGGYTF. In DNA, the CDR3 is TGCAGCGTTGAAATAACCAGGGTGGGTGGCTACACCTTC.

J is TRBJ1-1 and V is TRBV9; TRBD1 aligns across 9 bases. V shed 4 bases and J 0 bases; nucleotides not matched to a gene: 10. Germline V gene data show CDR1 as SGDLS and CDR2 as YYNGEE. This CDR3 is built from 17 residues. The CDR3 DNA sequence: TGTGCCAGCAGCTCCAGGACAGGGGAGCACATGAACACTGAAGCTTTCTTT. This translates into CASSSRTGEHMNTEAFF.

V and J are TRBV18 and TRBJ1-2; D is uncertain. CDR3 length equals 17 residues. The V end lost 3 bases, the J end lost 0 bases, and 17 bases lay between the germline ends. CDR1 is KGHSH, CDR2 LQKENI, per germline. The DNA of the CDR3 is TGTGCCAGCTCACCGTGGCAAAACCCAGAAGCTAACTATGGCTACACCTTC. Translation: CASSPWQNPEANYGYTF.

This chain links TRBV4-3 with TRBJ2-7; 7 nucleotides match TRBD1. Germline CDR1 reads LGHNA; CDR2 reads YSLEER. The trim removed 2 bases at V and 2 bases at J, leaving 12 bases unmatched. The CDR3 spans 17 residues. CDR3 amino acids: CASSQKTGRLTPYEQYF. CDR3 bases: TGCGCCAGCAGCCAAAAGACAGGGCGACTAACCCCCTACGAGCAGTACTTC.

This clone was counted a single time. The gene calls are TRBV7-8 and TRBJ2-7; no clear D. The CDR3 is made up of 15 amino acids. The germline gives CDR1 SGHVS, CDR2 FQNEAQ. Trimming took off 0 bases at V and 5 bases at J, with 14 bases between the two ends. CDR3 DNA: TGTGCCAGCAGCTTAGCGTTCGAGAGGTCCCACGAGCAGTACTTC. Translating gives CASSLAFERSHEQYF.

The chain's CDR3 is CASSLGSQETQYF. Here the CDR3 DNA reads TGTGCCAGCAGTTTGGGCAGTCAAGAGACCCAGTACTTC. V usage is TRBV12-3 or TRBV12-4 and J usage is TRBJ2-5; D not certain. V lost 3 bases and J 2 bases, leaving 7 bases between the germline ends. This CDR3 region has 13 residues.

V gene TRBV5-8 combines with J gene TRBJ1-6; TRBD1 might be the D (5 bases). V was clipped by 1 base and J by 5 bases, with 13 bases between them. The germline V gene has CDR1 SGHTS and CDR2 YDEGEE. The CDR3 is 16 amino acids. CDR3: CASSLYQGADNSPLHF. CDR3 nucleotides: TGTGCCAGCAGCTTGTATCAAGGGGCGGATAATTCACCCCTCCACTTT.

The rearrangement links TRBV7-9 to TRBJ1-2, with no clear D. Per germline, CDR1 SEHNR and CDR2 FQNEAQ (reference sequence). CDR3 size: 12 residues. Trimming cost V 5 bases and J 6 bases, with 10 bases left between them. CDR3 sequence: CASSGPLDGYTF. CDR3 nucleotide sequence: TGTGCCAGCAGCGGCCCCCTGGATGGCTACACCTTC.

The J gene is TRBJ1-3, the V gene TRBV6-2 or TRBV6-3; D not resolved. The V gene's germline CDR1 is MNHEY and CDR2 SVGEGT. V shed 2 bases and J shed 4 bases, with 9 bases lying between them. CDR3 length: 14 residues. This CDR3 is CASSYDSAGNTIYF. The CDR3 DNA follows: TGTGCCAGCAGTTACGACTCCGCGGGAAACACCATATATTTT.

The chain links TRBV9 to TRBJ2-5, with TRBD1 identical over 8 bases. J lost 1 base, V lost 4 bases, and 6 bases had no gene match. Germline V gene lookup returns CDR1 SGDLS and CDR2 YYNGEE. This CDR3 has 15 amino acids. The CDR3 loop reads CASSTRTGPQETQYF. CDR3 coding DNA: TGTGCCAGCAGCACTAGGACAGGGCCCCAAGAGACCCAGTACTTC.

The rearrangement uses TRBV4-3 and TRBJ2-7; TRBD1 matches at 7 bases. The V and J ends lost 1 base and 3 bases, in that order; junction bases with no gene match: 3. Germline V lookup: CDR1 LGHNA, CDR2 YSLEER. CDR3 length: 14 amino acids. The CDR3 loop is CASSQGNRGYEQYF. CDR3 bases: TGCGCCAGCAGCCAAGGAAACAGGGGCTACGAGCAGTACTTC.

V usage is TRBV18 and J usage is TRBJ2-1, with 11 positions matching TRBD2. The J segment lost 4 bases and the V segment lost 3 bases, leaving 5 bases of the junction unmatched. The CDR3 consists of 16 residues. The germline gives CDR1 KGHSH, CDR2 LQKENI. CDR3 bases: TGTGCCAGCTCACCTCCTAGCGGGGGGTTGTACAATGAGCAGTTCTTC. Its protein is CASSPPSGGLYNEQFF.

The rearrangement links TRBV18 to TRBJ2-7; D possibly corresponds to TRBD2 (7 bases). Germline CDR1 reads KGHSH; CDR2 reads LQKENI. The CDR3 is 16 amino acids. V was trimmed by 0 bases and J by 2 bases, leaving 14 bases between them. The CDR3 coding sequence is TGTGCCAGCTCACCACCGGTTGAGGGGGGGACCTACGAGCAGTACTTC. Its translation: CASSPPVEGGTYEQYF.

The rearrangement links TRBV3-1 (or the pseudogene TRBV3-2) to TRBJ2-7; tentatively, D is TRBD1 (5 bases). This CDR3 is built from 14 residues. V gave up 0 bases and J gave up 3 bases, with 9 bases separating them. Per the germline V gene, CDR1 is LGHDT and CDR2 is YNNKEL (reference sequence). CDR3: CASSQEDSLYEQYF. CDR3 coding DNA: TGTGCCAGCAGCCAAGAAGACAGTCTCTACGAGCAGTACTTC.

The genes are TRBV7-9 and TRBJ1-1; 9 bases fit TRBD1. V shed 5 bases, J shed 11 bases, and the junction held 6 bases outside the gene matches. Looked up from germline, CDR1 is SEHNR and CDR2 is FQNEAQ (reference sequence). The CDR3 is made up of 12 amino acids. The CDR3 sequence is CASSVGTGKAFF. The DNA of the CDR3 is TGTGCCAGCAGCGTAGGGACAGGGAAGGCTTTCTTT.

This clone was seen a few times. The chain carries TRBV25-1 and TRBJ2-2; D possibly corresponds to TRBD1 (5 bases). Germline lookup yields CDR1 MGHDK and CDR2 SYGVNS. This CDR3 has 15 residues. Trimming took off 3 bases at V and 5 bases at J, with 13 bases between the two ends. CDR3 in amino acids: CASSESGKGTGELFF. CDR3 bases: TGTGCCAGCAGTGAGTCAGGGAAGGGAACCGGGGAGCTGTTTTTT. The whole variable domain, filled in from reference TRBV25-1 and TRBJ2-2, reads EADIYQTPRYLVIGTGKKITLECSQTMGHDKMYWYQQDPGMELHLIHYSYGVNSTEKGDLSSESTVSRIRTEHFPLTLESARPSHTSQYLCASSESGKGTGELFFGEGSRLTVL.

J is TRBJ1-2 and V is TRBV5-6; D is undetermined. Trimming removed 1 base at V and 3 bases at J, with 13 bases between. Per germline, CDR1 SGHDT and CDR2 YYEEEE. This CDR3 spans 15 amino acids. CDR3 sequence reads: CASSLMSPADYGYTF. DNA for the CDR3: TGTGCCAGCAGCTTGATGAGCCCGGCGGACTATGGCTACACCTTC.